The sequence of this T cell receptor (beta chain) was determined in a study of regulatory T cells in long-lasting Graves disease. This clonotype has ten or more counts. Its antigen is currently unknown. Time point noted: newly diagnosed GD, antithyroid drugs for less than 3 months. After RNA was extracted from PBMCs, the TCR library was made from it. Whole-study findings and limits: Between persistent patients, fewer than 3,500 public clonotypes were shared, exceeding the roughly 920 shared between new patients.

Arm-PCR of CDR3 regions with iRepertoire HTBI primers generated TCR beta libraries. Using its own MiXCR run on the multiplex PCR reads, TCRdb lists one record per CDR3 protein. This sample yields hundreds of thousands of distinct CDR3 sequences, of which roughly 15% are seen a single time; approximately 20% belongs to the top ten. V lost 1 base to trimming and J lost 5 bases; unmatched junction nucleotides: 11. CDR1 SEHNR and CDR2 FQNEAQ come from the germline V gene (reference sequence). The CDR3 consists of 18 residues. This sample was shared with a second study, whose subject was T cells in Graves' hyperthyroidism and ophthalmopathy.

The sequenced sample was peripheral blood mononuclear cells (PBMCs), obtained at new diagnosis, from a patient treated with antithyroid drugs. The J gene is TRBJ2-1, the V gene TRBV7-9; 10 bases agree with TRBD2. The TCR originated in a woman between 25 and 40 years old with Graves disease. CDR3 loop: CASSLVGSGRTLDNEQFF. CDR3 in DNA: TGTGCCAGCAGCTTAGTTGGTAGCGGGAGGACCCTTGACAATGAGCAGTTCTTC.